The 31 T cell receptor beta chains below all came from one sample that was sequenced in a study of cytomegalovirus exposure and HLA in healthy donors. Measured with immunoSEQ multiplex PCR; TCRdb has only the in-frame clones, and not every one. Of approximately 180,000 clones listed, about 82% are singletons. Specimen: PBMCs. All receptors come from a woman between 18 and 29 years old in good health and CMV-seronegative.

This sequence joins TRBV9 and TRBJ1-4; 12 positions match TRBD1. Trimming cost V 3 bases and J 8 bases; bases outside gene matches: 11. Germline CDR1 and CDR2: SGDLS and YYNGEE. The CDR3 is made up of 17 amino acids. The CDR3 protein is CASSAGTGGWIGEKLFF. CDR3 in DNA: TGTGCCAGCAGCGCAGGGACAGGGGGCTGGATAGGAGAAAAACTGTTTTTT.

V usage is TRBV5-1 and J usage is TRBJ1-3; the D gene is possibly TRBD1 (6 bases). This CDR3 is 14 amino acids long. Trimming pared 1 base from V and 3 bases from J, leaving 8 bases between. Germline values: CDR1 SGHRS, CDR2 YFSETQ. The CDR3 protein is CASSLSGDGNTIYF. The DNA for the CDR3 is TGCGCCAGCAGCTTGTCAGGGGATGGAAACACCATATATTTT. Looking up the rest from reference TRBV5-1 and TRBJ1-3 gives the full variable domain: KAGVTQTPRYLIKTRGQQVTLSCSPISGHRSVSWYQQTPGQGLQFLFEYFSETQRNKGNFPGRFSGRQFSNSRSEMNVSTLELGDSALYLCASSLSGDGNTIYFGEGSWLTVV.

This chain connects TRBV2 to TRBJ2-1, with D hard to call. This CDR3 region has 15 residues. Trimming pared 7 bases from V and 1 base from J, leaving 14 bases between. CDR1 is SNHLY and CDR2 is FYNNEI in the germline V gene. The CDR3 DNA is TGTGCCAGCACCCTACTGGGCCAGTCCTACAATGAGCAGTTCTTC. Translated: CASTLLGQSYNEQFF.

V is TRBV6-1 and J is TRBJ1-2; D uncertain. The V gene's germline CDR1 is MNHNS and CDR2 SASEGT. Trimming removed 6 bases at V and 7 bases at J, with 15 bases between. CDR3 size: 13 residues. CDR3: CASRGPVSSGYTF. The CDR3 DNA follows: TGTGCCAGCAGAGGCCCAGTTAGCAGTGGCTACACCTTC.

This chain joins TRBV5-1 and TRBJ1-1; D gene uncertain. The germline gives CDR1 SGHRS, CDR2 YFSETQ. This CDR3 is 15 amino acids long. V lost 4 bases, J lost 4 bases, and 17 bases lay in between. Written as DNA, the CDR3 is TGCGCCAGCAGCCTCAATGACGACGGGTTCACTGAAGCTTTCTTT. Encoded protein: CASSLNDDGFTEAFF.

The gene calls are TRBV14 and TRBJ1-1; 7 bases are a match to TRBD1. Looked up from germline, CDR1 is SGHDN and CDR2 is FVKESK. The ends lost 1 base at V and 0 bases at J; junction bases unmatched: 5. The CDR3 runs to 16 residues. The DNA for the CDR3 is TGTGCCAGCAGCCAAGTGTCAGGGGGGATGAACACTGAAGCTTTCTTT. Amino acid sequence: CASSQVSGGMNTEAFF.

The chain combines TRBV18 with TRBJ2-5; 9 bases are shared with TRBD1. The germline V gene encodes CDR1 KGHSH and CDR2 LQKENI. This CDR3 has 17 amino acids. V was pared by 0 bases and J by 4 bases, with 9 bases of the junction left unmatched. The chain's CDR3 is CASSPPFFRTGVETQYF. The CDR3 coding sequence is TGTGCCAGCTCACCACCTTTTTTCAGGACAGGGGTAGAGACCCAGTACTTC.

J is TRBJ2-7 and V is TRBV6-5, with 7 bases identical to TRBD1. The CDR3 length is 14 residues. V shed 2 bases and J 2 bases; nucleotides not matched to a gene: 3. The V gene's germline CDR1 is MNHEY and CDR2 SVGAGI. The CDR3 sequence is CASSYQGTAYEQYF. Written as DNA, the CDR3 is TGTGCCAGCAGTTACCAAGGGACAGCCTACGAGCAGTACTTC.

The chain joins TRBV18 to TRBJ2-3; the match to TRBD1 covers 8 bases. The CDR3 totals 16 residues. Germline V gene sequence: CDR1 KGHSH, CDR2 LQKENI. V dropped 2 bases and J dropped 4; count of bases not matched to a gene: 8. DNA for the CDR3: TGTGCCAGCTCACCAGACAGGGGTTTATCCGCAGATACGCAGTATTTT. This encodes CASSPDRGLSADTQYF.

The chain combines TRBV6-5 with TRBJ2-7; no firm D call. CDR3 length: 12 residues. The germline gives CDR1 MNHEY, CDR2 SVGAGI. V was clipped by 6 bases and J by 3 bases, with 9 bases between them. The CDR3 DNA is TGTGCCAGCAGCAAAGAGGACTACGAGCAGTACTTC. Its protein product is CASSKEDYEQYF.

The rearrangement joins TRBV5-4 to TRBJ2-3, with 7 bases fitting TRBD1. The CDR3 totals 14 residues. Trimming at V came to 4 bases and at J to 4 bases, leaving 6 bases not matched to a gene. Per the germline V gene, CDR1 is SGHNT and CDR2 is YYREEE (reference sequence). CDR3 protein: CASSPRQGPDTQYF. Written as DNA, the CDR3 is TGTGCCAGCAGCCCTCGACAGGGTCCAGATACGCAGTATTTT.

The rearrangement joins TRBV4-1 to TRBJ1-1; D unresolved. There are 13 residues in the CDR3. Germline lookup yields CDR1 MGHRA and CDR2 YSYEKL. Trimming removed 1 base from V and 11 bases from J, with 14 bases in between. Written as DNA, the CDR3 is TGCGCCAGCAGCCAAGTTTGGGTCGTAGCGGCTTTCTTT. It codes for CASSQVWVVAAFF.

This sequence joins TRBV29-1 and TRBJ2-7; TRBD1 aligns across 8 bases. CDR3 length: 13 residues. With 6 bases clipped from V and 5 bases from J, the junction kept 9 bases outside the gene matches. CDR1 is SQVTM and CDR2 is ANQGSEA in the germline V gene. Here the CDR3 reads CSVVSGTGDEQYF. The CDR3, as DNA: TGCAGCGTCGTTTCGGGGACAGGCGACGAGCAGTACTTC.

This clone was observed a handful of times. This chain connects TRBV2 to TRBJ1-2, with D unclear. Germline lookup yields CDR1 SNHLY and CDR2 FYNNEI. The CDR3 loop spans 13 amino acids. V was clipped by 2 bases and J by 7 bases, with 11 bases between them. This CDR3 reads CASSETSGGGYTF. The DNA of the CDR3 is TGTGCCAGCAGTGAAACCTCCGGAGGTGGCTACACCTTC.

The chain employs TRBV10-1 and TRBJ2-1; 10 bases are a match to TRBD2. Germline V gives CDR1 WNHNN, CDR2 SYGVQD (reference sequence). This CDR3 spans 14 amino acids. Trimming took 5 bases from V and 7 from J; bases not matched to a gene: 5. The CDR3 spells CASSPGLATNEQFF. CDR3 in DNA: TGCGCCAGCAGTCCGGGACTAGCGACGAATGAGCAGTTCTTC.

The CDR3 loop reads CASRPTSSNEQFF. The CDR3 coding sequence is TGCGCCAGCAGGCCGACTAGCTCCAATGAGCAGTTCTTC. The chain carries TRBV5-1 and TRBJ2-1; 7 bases map to TRBD2. The junction had 5 bases not matched to a gene; V was cut back by 5 bases and J by 6 bases. The CDR3 is 13 residues long. CDR1 is SGHRS, CDR2 YFSETQ, per germline.

The chain uses TRBV4-2 and TRBJ1-4; maybe TRBD1 (6 bases). The V end was cut by 5 bases, the J end by 0 bases, with 19 bases between. CDR1 LGHNA and CDR2 YNFKEQ come from the germline V gene. The CDR3 extends over 18 amino acids. This chain's CDR3 is CASSDKNRVSATNEKLFF. As DNA, the CDR3 is TGTGCCAGCAGCGACAAGAACAGGGTTTCCGCAACTAATGAAAAACTGTTTTTT.

The chain carries TRBV6-5 and TRBJ1-1; 7 bases are a match to TRBD1. This CDR3 has 14 residues. Trimming took 6 bases from V and 5 from J; bases not matched to a gene: 9. The germline V gene has CDR1 MNHEY and CDR2 SVGAGI. The CDR3 reads CASSRDSLWTEAFF. As DNA, the CDR3 is TGTGCCAGCAGCAGGGACAGCCTGTGGACTGAAGCTTTCTTT.

This clone was recorded only once. The genes are TRBV5-4 and TRBJ1-1; D is perhaps TRBD1 (6 bases). The V end lost 4 bases, the J end lost 2 bases, and 15 bases lay between the germline ends. CDR1 is SGHNT and CDR2 is YYREEE in the germline V gene (reference sequence). This CDR3 spans 15 amino acids. CDR3 loop: CASSLQQGVNTEAFF. The CDR3 DNA follows: TGTGCCAGCAGCCTCCAACAGGGAGTCAACACTGAAGCTTTCTTT.

V and J are TRBV5-8 and TRBJ1-5, with TRBD1 matching over 9 bases. Germline V lookup: CDR1 SGHTS, CDR2 YDEGEE. Losses at the gene ends were 3 bases for V and 4 bases for J; bases not matched to a gene: 11. The CDR3 is 17 residues long. This CDR3 is CASSSIPGQGVNQPQHF. The CDR3 DNA reads TGTGCCAGCAGCTCTATTCCGGGACAGGGTGTGAATCAGCCCCAGCATTTT.

J is TRBJ1-5 and V is TRBV19, with TRBD1 identical over 7 bases. This CDR3 spans 15 amino acids. The germline V gene encodes CDR1 LNHDA and CDR2 SQIVND (reference sequence). Trimming at V came to 8 bases and at J to 0 bases, leaving 7 bases not matched to a gene. The CDR3 DNA reads TGTGCCAGTCAGGCCGGGACAGTTAGCAATCAGCCCCAGCATTTT. It is translated as CASQAGTVSNQPQHF.

The gene calls are TRBV5-4 and TRBJ1-2; D uncertain. Trimming removed 2 bases at V and 11 bases at J, with 10 bases between. Germline V gene sequence: CDR1 SGHNT, CDR2 YYREEE (reference sequence). The length of the CDR3 is 11 residues. The CDR3 protein is CASSLDFGYTF. The DNA of the CDR3 is TGTGCCAGCAGCTTAGACTTTGGGTACACCTTC.

This chain links TRBV13 with TRBJ2-3, with D tentatively TRBD2 (6 bases). The CDR3 spans 14 residues. Trimming stripped 7 bases from V and 0 bases from J, with 11 bases between. Per the germline V gene, CDR1 is PRHDT and CDR2 is FYEKMQ (reference sequence). CDR3: CASNRGRSTDTQYF. In DNA, the CDR3 is TGTGCCAGCAACCGGGGGAGGAGCACAGATACGCAGTATTTT.

In this sample, this clone turned up a few times. The chain combines TRBV7-3 with TRBJ2-5; maybe TRBD1 (6 bases). CDR1 SGHTA and CDR2 FQGTGA come from the germline V gene. Trimming shortened V by 5 bases and J by 5 bases, and 15 bases separated the two germline ends. The CDR3 sequence is 14 residues long. Written as DNA, the CDR3 is TGTGCCAGCAGCAAAGACAGGTTGGGGGAGACCCAGTACTTC. It encodes CASSKDRLGETQYF.

This chain links TRBV6-1 with TRBJ2-1; D remains ambiguous. Germline-derived CDR1 and CDR2 are MNHNS and SASEGT. The CDR3 is made up of 12 amino acids. Trimming cost V 4 bases and J 7 bases, with 8 bases left between them. The CDR3, as DNA: TGTGCCAGCAGTGGGCCCAATAATGAGCAGTTCTTC. It translates to CASSGPNNEQFF.

V gene TRBV5-1 combines with J gene TRBJ1-2, with D uncertain. This CDR3 spans 12 amino acids. Per germline, CDR1 SGHRS and CDR2 YFSETQ. Trimming pared 3 bases from V and 4 bases from J, leaving 7 bases between. CDR3 nucleotide sequence: TGCGCCAGCAGCTCCACGGGCTATGGCTACACCTTC. Translating gives CASSSTGYGYTF. Supplemented by reference TRBV5-1 and TRBJ1-2, the full variable domain reads KAGVTQTPRYLIKTRGQQVTLSCSPISGHRSVSWYQQTPGQGLQFLFEYFSETQRNKGNFPGRFSGRQFSNSRSEMNVSTLELGDSALYLCASSSTGYGYTFGSGTRLTVV.

This clone was counted once. The chain links TRBV4-2 to TRBJ1-1, with 7 bases fitting TRBD1. CDR1 is LGHNA and CDR2 is YNFKEQ in the germline V gene. This CDR3 comprises 16 residues. The trim removed 3 bases at V and 3 bases at J, leaving 10 bases unmatched. The CDR3, as DNA: TGTGCCAGCAGCCAGTACACCGGGACAGAGGACACTGAAGCTTTCTTT. Translated: CASSQYTGTEDTEAFF.

The V call is TRBV4-1, the J call TRBJ1-1; possibly TRBD1 for D (5 bases). The germline V gene has CDR1 MGHRA and CDR2 YSYEKL. V was clipped by 0 bases and J by 3 bases, with 20 bases between them. This CDR3 region has 18 residues. The CDR3, as DNA: TGCGCCAGCAGCCAAGAGGGGCCTTCGGGTGGGAGGCACACTGAAGCTTTCTTT. This codes for CASSQEGPSGGRHTEAFF.

This clone was counted only a few times. The rearrangement links TRBV6-1 to TRBJ1-2; TRBD1 matches 7 bases. V trimming: 7 bases; J trimming: 9 bases; junction bases outside the gene matches: 11. The CDR3 has 13 residues. Germline V CDR1 and CDR2: MNHNS, SASEGT. The CDR3 spells CASTRATGESYTF. CDR3 DNA: TGTGCCAGCACCCGGGCCACAGGGGAAAGCTACACCTTC.

The V gene is TRBV2, the J gene TRBJ1-3; the D gene is possibly TRBD1 (5 bases). The germline V gene has CDR1 SNHLY and CDR2 FYNNEI. Deletions cut 5 bases from V and 2 bases from J, with 13 bases between. The CDR3 is made up of 15 amino acids. CDR3 protein: CASSRAREAGNTIYF. CDR3 coding DNA: TGTGCCAGCAGTCGGGCCAGGGAGGCTGGAAACACCATATATTTT.

This clone was detected ten times or more. The gene calls are TRBV2 and TRBJ2-1; maybe TRBD2 (5 bases). The germline V gene has CDR1 SNHLY and CDR2 FYNNEI. The germline V and J ends were trimmed by 6 bases and 2 bases, with 11 bases remaining between them. This CDR3 has 14 residues. The CDR3 DNA reads as TGTGCCAGCAGCTCAAGGGAGCCCTACAATGAGCAGTTCTTC. This encodes CASSSREPYNEQFF.